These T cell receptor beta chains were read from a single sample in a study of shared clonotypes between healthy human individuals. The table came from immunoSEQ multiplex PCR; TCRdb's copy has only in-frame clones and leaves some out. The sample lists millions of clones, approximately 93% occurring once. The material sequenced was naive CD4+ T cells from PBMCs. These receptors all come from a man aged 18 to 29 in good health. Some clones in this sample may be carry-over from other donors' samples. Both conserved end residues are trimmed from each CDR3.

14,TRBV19,ASSNPRQAMNTEAF
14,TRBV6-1,ASSGNRELAKNIQY
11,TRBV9,ASSVAQNTEAF
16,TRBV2,ASSETPGQVYSNQPQH
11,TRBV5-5,ASSQGSTDTQY
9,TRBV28,ANQGVYGYT
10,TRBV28,ASSSNILEQY
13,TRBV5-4,ASSRSGLADDTQY
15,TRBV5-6,ASSLAFGDRGTDTQY
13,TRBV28,ASNLAGGVTGELF
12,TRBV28,ASSPPSGTGTQY
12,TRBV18,ASSPDVFQETQY
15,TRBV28,ASTSRRGQGGKETQY
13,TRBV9,ASSATTGLGNEQF
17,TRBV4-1,ASSQDEGGLGGPAYEQY
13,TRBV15,ATSRGGTGVYEQY
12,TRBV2,ASSVRRGNTEAF
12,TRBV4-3,ASSHQDSSYEQY
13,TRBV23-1,ASSQYKGEDYGYT
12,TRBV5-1,ASSFITSEETQY
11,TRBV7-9,ASSYDREHEQY
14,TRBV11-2,ASSRWGSLSSYEQY
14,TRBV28,ASSNWAGRWNTEAF
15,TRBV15,ATSRSPSGTLSYEQY
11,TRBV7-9,ASSFGREGGAF
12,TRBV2,ASSFGTGAYEQY
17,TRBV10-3,AISEWAQHSGVAKNIQY
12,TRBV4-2,ASSQVPSNSPLH
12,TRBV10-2,ASSDPTGRTEAF
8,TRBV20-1,SSGASGYT
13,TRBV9,ASSVARQGRETQY
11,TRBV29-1,SVEALGNTEAF
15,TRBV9,ASSPGGGQGFIETQY
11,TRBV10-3,AISESAPNIQY
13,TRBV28,ASSRVPSGSYEQY
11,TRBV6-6,ASCGTSTDTQY
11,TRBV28,ASRWTGNTEAF
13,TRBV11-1,ASSTPSVATGELF
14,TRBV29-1,SVQPSLLAGGDIQY
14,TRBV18,ASSPQRSAGLYEQY
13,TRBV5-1,ASSSRWAAPDTQY
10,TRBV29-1,SVARRTGELF
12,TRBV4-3,ASSRTSGTGELF
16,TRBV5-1,ASSTENTSGRGPYEQY
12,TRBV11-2,ASSPLAYTYEQY
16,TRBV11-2,ASSSIPRGAPKGFEQY
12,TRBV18,ASSRGGGSNEQY
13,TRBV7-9,ASSPGRLGDYGYT
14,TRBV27,ASSFKGARFEKPQH
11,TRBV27,ASSADRGYGYT
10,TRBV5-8,ASSLFGGELF
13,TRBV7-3,ASSPLGGQDYEQY
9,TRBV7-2,ASSYYPVTF
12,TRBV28,ASSLQGAGGTQY
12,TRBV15,ATSRNTENTEAF